These T cell receptor beta chains were read from a single sample in a study of blood T cell repertoires in COVID-19. This table comes from immunoSEQ multiplex PCR, and its TCRdb copy is limited to in-frame clones, with some not included. Here the sample spans fewer than 200,000 clones, roughly 80% being singletons. What was sequenced was PBMCs or T cells enriched from blood (not recorded which). The source of these receptors is a middle-aged man who had recovered from COVID-19. The CDR3 runs from the conserved cysteine through the conserved F or W. The order of the fields is V gene, clone size, J gene, D gene, CDR3 protein, CDR3 DNA. The D gene is left open where the match is weak. Not all rows give a size; the values are once, few, many and, for expanded clones, a class.

V: TRBV5-4
size: -
J: TRBJ2-5
D: -
CDR3: CASSPSEGRQETQYF
DNA: TGTGCCAGCAGCCCGTCCGAAGGGAGGCAAGAGACCCAGTACTTC

V: TRBV11-2
size: -
J: TRBJ1-1
D: TRBD1
CDR3: CASSSSDRVNTEAFF
DNA: TGTGCCAGCAGCTCATCGGACAGGGTGAACACTGAAGCTTTCTTT

V: TRBV15
size: -
J: TRBJ2-1
D: TRBD2
CDR3: CATSGMTGLAGDEQFF
DNA: TGTGCCACCAGCGGAATGACGGGACTAGCAGGCGATGAGCAGTTCTTC

V: TRBV5-1
size: -
J: TRBJ1-1
D: TRBD1
CDR3: CASSLAGQGRAFF
DNA: TGCGCCAGCAGCTTGGCCGGACAGGGGAGGGCTTTCTTT

V: TRBV28
size: once
J: TRBJ1-2
D: -
CDR3: CASSSPPRSNYGYTF
DNA: TGTGCCAGCAGTTCTCCCCCCAGGTCCAACTATGGCTACACCTTC

V: TRBV28
size: -
J: TRBJ2-2
D: TRBD1
CDR3: CALQGAKSGELFF
DNA: TGTGCTTTACAGGGGGCAAAATCCGGGGAGCTGTTTTTT

V: TRBV6-6
size: few
J: TRBJ1-2
D: -
CDR3: CASSRGMGPLHYYGYTF
DNA: TGTGCCAGCAGTCGGGGGATGGGGCCCCTACACTACTATGGCTACACCTTC

V: TRBV24-1
size: -
J: TRBJ2-3
D: TRBD1
CDR3: CATSDDRAAQYF
DNA: TGTGCCACCAGTGATGACAGGGCAGCGCAGTATTTT

V: TRBV19
size: -
J: TRBJ1-1
D: -
CDR3: CASSTLVAEAFF
DNA: TGTGCCAGTAGTACCCTAGTCGCTGAAGCTTTCTTT

V: TRBV6-6
size: -
J: TRBJ2-7
D: -
CDR3: CASSPSANEQYF
DNA: TGTGCCAGCAGCCCCAGTGCCAACGAGCAGTACTTC

V: TRBV5-4
size: -
J: TRBJ1-4
D: TRBD1
CDR3: CASSLGAGGTNEKLFF
DNA: TGTGCCAGCAGCTTGGGGGCAGGGGGAACTAATGAAAAACTGTTTTTT

V: TRBV29-1
size: -
J: TRBJ2-7
D: -
CDR3: CSALLEATYEQYF
DNA: TGCAGCGCCCTCCTCGAGGCTACCTACGAGCAGTACTTC

V: TRBV9
size: -
J: TRBJ1-4
D: TRBD1
CDR3: CASSVYEGAANEKLFF
DNA: TGTGCCAGCAGCGTATACGAGGGGGCAGCTAATGAAAAACTGTTTTTT

V: TRBV5-6
size: -
J: TRBJ1-1
D: TRBD1
CDR3: CASSSTGVTEAFF
DNA: TGTGCCAGCAGCAGCACAGGGGTCACTGAAGCTTTCTTT

V: TRBV5-4
size: -
J: TRBJ2-2
D: -
CDR3: CASSSIEVAGELFF
DNA: TGTGCCAGCAGCTCTATCGAAGTGGCCGGGGAGCTGTTTTTT

V: TRBV7-9
size: -
J: TRBJ2-7
D: TRBD1
CDR3: CASSFQGQGYEQYF
DNA: TGTGCCAGCAGCTTTCAAGGACAGGGGTACGAGCAGTACTTC

V: TRBV7-2
size: -
J: TRBJ2-7
D: -
CDR3: CASSASHRDKQYF
DNA: TGTGCCAGCAGCGCCTCCCACCGGGACAAGCAGTACTTC

V: TRBV2
size: -
J: TRBJ2-3
D: TRBD2
CDR3: CASSWTSGGRGTDTQYF
DNA: TGTGCCAGCAGTTGGACTAGCGGGGGGCGGGGCACAGATACGCAGTATTTT

V: TRBV6-2/TRBV6-3
size: -
J: TRBJ1-2
D: -
CDR3: CASNPGGYGYTF
DNA: TGTGCCAGCAACCCCGGTGGTTATGGCTACACCTTC

V: TRBV4-3
size: -
J: TRBJ2-1
D: TRBD2
CDR3: CASSQDSASGDNEQFF
DNA: TGCGCCAGCAGCCAAGATTCGGCTAGCGGGGACAATGAGCAGTTCTTC

V: TRBV11-1
size: -
J: TRBJ1-2
D: TRBD1
CDR3: CASSLTGDTYGYTF
DNA: TGTGCCAGCAGCCTGACAGGGGATACATATGGCTACACCTTC

V: TRBV5-5
size: few
J: TRBJ1-5
D: -
CDR3: CASSLSGYQPQHF
DNA: TGTGCCAGCAGCTTGTCAGGGTATCAGCCCCAGCATTTT

V: TRBV10-3
size: -
J: TRBJ1-1
D: -
CDR3: CAISESRGPRRTEAFF
DNA: TGTGCCATCAGTGAGTCCAGGGGACCCCGGAGGACTGAAGCTTTCTTT

V: TRBV19
size: -
J: TRBJ1-2
D: -
CDR3: CASSEGVLYGYTF
DNA: TGTGCCAGTAGTGAGGGGGTCCTCTATGGCTACACCTTC

V: TRBV11-2
size: once
J: TRBJ1-1
D: -
CDR3: CASSITGNTEAFF
DNA: TGTGCCAGCAGCATCACAGGGAACACTGAAGCTTTCTTT

V: TRBV28
size: -
J: TRBJ2-3
D: -
CDR3: CASRGGGHLDTQYF
DNA: TGTGCCAGCAGAGGGGGGGGCCATTTGGATACGCAGTATTTT

V: TRBV11-2
size: -
J: TRBJ2-3
D: TRBD2
CDR3: CASSLDLAGVSDTQYF
DNA: TGTGCCAGCAGCTTAGATCTAGCGGGGGTGTCAGATACGCAGTATTTT

V: TRBV23-1
size: once
J: TRBJ1-4
D: -
CDR3: CASPSGGPTNEKLFF
DNA: TGCGCCAGCCCATCTGGGGGCCCAACTAATGAAAAACTGTTTTTT

V: TRBV30
size: -
J: TRBJ2-7
D: TRBD1
CDR3: CAWSSGTGSYEQYF
DNA: TGTGCCTGGAGCTCCGGGACAGGGTCCTACGAGCAGTACTTC

V: TRBV6-5
size: -
J: TRBJ1-2
D: -
CDR3: CASRYTGTIDYGYTF
DNA: TGTGCCAGCAGATACACAGGGACGATCGACTATGGCTACACCTTC

V: TRBV4-2
size: -
J: TRBJ1-5
D: -
CDR3: CASSQAGPHQPQHF
DNA: TGTGCCAGCAGCCAAGCAGGGCCCCATCAGCCCCAGCATTTT

V: TRBV19
size: -
J: TRBJ2-7
D: -
CDR3: CASSMSGHNYEQYF
DNA: TGTGCCAGTAGTATGTCAGGACACAATTACGAGCAGTACTTC

V: TRBV3-1/TRBV3-2
size: -
J: TRBJ2-3
D: TRBD2
CDR3: CASSPGTSGTQYF
DNA: TGTGCCAGCAGCCCCGGGACTAGCGGAACGCAGTATTTT

V: TRBV10-3
size: few
J: TRBJ2-1
D: TRBD2
CDR3: CAISEAGGAYNEQFF
DNA: TGTGCCATCAGTGAGGCGGGGGGCGCCTACAATGAGCAGTTCTTC

V: TRBV9
size: -
J: TRBJ1-1
D: -
CDR3: CASSVAGEFLGSTEAFF
DNA: TGTGCCAGCAGCGTAGCGGGGGAATTCCTGGGGAGTACTGAAGCTTTCTTT

V: TRBV6-5
size: -
J: TRBJ2-1
D: TRBD2
CDR3: CASRTGTSGPNEQFF
DNA: TGTGCCAGCAGGACTGGGACTAGCGGGCCGAATGAGCAGTTCTTC

V: TRBV3-1/TRBV3-2
size: -
J: TRBJ2-2
D: TRBD1
CDR3: CASSRLDRGPGELFF
DNA: TGTGCCAGCAGCCGATTGGACAGGGGGCCCGGGGAGCTGTTTTTT

V: TRBV19
size: -
J: TRBJ1-1
D: -
CDR3: CASSIKAGNPEAFF
DNA: TGTGCCAGTAGTATAAAGGCAGGGAATCCTGAAGCTTTCTTT

V: TRBV27
size: -
J: TRBJ1-6
D: TRBD1
CDR3: CASSTTGGGSPLHF
DNA: TGTGCCAGCAGCACAACAGGGGGCGGTTCACCCCTCCACTTT

V: TRBV9
size: -
J: TRBJ1-1
D: TRBD1
CDR3: CASSSGTGGAEAFF
DNA: TGTGCCAGCAGCTCCGGGACAGGTGGCGCTGAAGCTTTCTTT